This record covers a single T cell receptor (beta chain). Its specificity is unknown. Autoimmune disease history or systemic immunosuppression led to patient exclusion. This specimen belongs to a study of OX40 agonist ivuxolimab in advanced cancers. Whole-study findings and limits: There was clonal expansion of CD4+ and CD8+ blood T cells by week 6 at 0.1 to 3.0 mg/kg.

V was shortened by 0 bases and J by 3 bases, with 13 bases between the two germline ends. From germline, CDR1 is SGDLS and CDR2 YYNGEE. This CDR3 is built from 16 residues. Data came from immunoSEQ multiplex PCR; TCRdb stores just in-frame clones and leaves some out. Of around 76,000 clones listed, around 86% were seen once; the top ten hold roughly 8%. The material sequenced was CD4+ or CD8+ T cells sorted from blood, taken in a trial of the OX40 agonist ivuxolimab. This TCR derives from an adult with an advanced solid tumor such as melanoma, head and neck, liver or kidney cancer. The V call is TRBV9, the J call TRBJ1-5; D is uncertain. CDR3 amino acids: CASSVGGGLNNQPQHF. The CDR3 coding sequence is TGTGCCAGCAGCGTAGGAGGAGGGCTGAACAATCAGCCCCAGCATTTT. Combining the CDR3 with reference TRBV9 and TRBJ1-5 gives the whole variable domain DSGVTQTPKHLITATGQRVTLRCSPRSGDLSVYWYQQSLDQGLQFLIQYYNGEERAKGNILERFSAQQFPDLHSELNLSSLELGDSALYFCASSVGGGLNNQPQHFGDGTRLSIL.